Presented here are 27 T cell receptor beta chains from one specimen sequenced in a study of T cell repertoires in cytomegalovirus infection. TCRdb re-called the reads with MiXCR, one entry per CDR3 protein. The table has some 200,000 distinct CDR3 sequences, about 20% seen once. The sample taken for sequencing was PBMCs. These receptors were collected from a human donor in good health (CMV status not recorded). Some clones in this sample may be carry-over from other donors' samples.

Concerning this clonotype: The CDR3 end shows no conserved phenylalanine or tryptophan, and so a read error is likely. The DNA is left out, because the CDR3 cannot be placed on it with certainty; the CDR3 is given as TCRdb lists it. The chain links TRBV2 to TRBJ2-1; no DNA check was done on the table's D call, TRBD1. The length of the CDR3 is 13 amino acids, counting both ends. The germline V gene has CDR1 SNHLY and CDR2 FYNNEI. CDR3 in amino acids: CASKATWTAFSVL.

The chain combines TRBV7-9 with TRBJ1-1; D is perhaps TRBD1 (6 bases). CDR1 and CDR2 from the germline V gene are SEHNR and FQNEAQ (reference sequence). This CDR3 has 12 amino acids. V was trimmed by 5 bases and J by 4 bases, leaving 8 bases between them. CDR3 sequence (DNA): TGTGCCAGCAGCCACAGGGTCACTGAAGCTTTCTTT. Protein sequence: CASSHRVTEAFF. The full variable domain, in which reference TRBV7-9 and TRBJ1-1 provide the parts outside the CDR3, is DTGVSQNPRHKITKRGQNVTFRCDPISEHNRLYWYRQTLGQGPEFLTYFQNEAQLEKSRLLSDRFSAERPKGSFSTLEIQRTEQGDSAMYLCASSHRVTEAFFGQGTRLTVV.

This chain connects TRBV29-1 to TRBJ2-7; D perhaps matches TRBD1 (6 bases). Germline lookup yields CDR1 SQVTM and CDR2 ANQGSEA. CDR3 length equals 12 residues. Trimming removed 7 bases at V and 2 bases at J, with 12 bases between. The CDR3 loop is CSAEDSTYEQYF. The CDR3 DNA reads TGCAGCGCTGAGGACAGCACCTACGAGCAGTACTTC.

The chain recombines TRBV5-1 with TRBJ2-7; 8 nucleotides align to TRBD1. Germline CDR1 is SGHRS and CDR2 is YFSETQ. This CDR3 has 14 residues. V dropped 5 bases and J dropped 4; count of bases not matched to a gene: 8. CDR3 residues: CASRSGTGGYEQYF. The CDR3 DNA reads TGCGCCAGCAGATCCGGGACAGGCGGTTACGAGCAGTACTTC.

There are a few counts of this clonotype. The genes are TRBV25-1 and TRBJ1-3; weak D call: TRBD1 (6 bases). V dropped 4 bases and J dropped 4 bases, with 17 bases sitting between them. Germline V gene lookup returns CDR1 MGHDK and CDR2 SYGVNS. This CDR3 spans 16 amino acids. The CDR3 protein is CASSATGTTRGNTIYF. CDR3 coding DNA: TGTGCCAGCAGTGCAACAGGGACCACTAGGGGAAACACCATATATTTT.

This clonotype was observed at least ten times. The genes are TRBV2 and TRBJ1-1; D is perhaps TRBD1 (6 bases). The germline V and J ends were trimmed by 5 bases and 1 base, with 11 bases remaining between them. Looked up from germline, CDR1 is SNHLY and CDR2 is FYNNEI. CDR3 length: 14 residues. CDR3 sequence: CASSSDSRNTEAFF. In DNA, the CDR3 is TGTGCCAGCAGTTCGGACAGCAGGAACACTGAAGCTTTCTTT.

The chain joins TRBV5-1 to TRBJ2-7; TRBD2 agrees at 9 bases. The J segment lost 0 bases and the V segment lost 3 bases, leaving 4 bases of the junction unmatched. This CDR3 is 15 amino acids long. CDR1 is SGHRS and CDR2 is YFSETQ in the germline V gene. CDR3 sequence (DNA): TGCGCCAGCAGCTCTCTAGCGGGAATCTCCTACGAGCAGTACTTC. This codes for CASSSLAGISYEQYF.

With respect to this clonotype: At one of its ends the junction is not consistent with the germline gene, which may arise from a read error. This sequence joins TRBV5-1 and TRBJ1-2, with unresolved D. Germline values: CDR1 SGHRS, CDR2 YFSETQ. The CDR3 totals 14 residues. The CDR3 reads CSSSLEGLRYGYTF. In DNA, the CDR3 is TGCTCCAGCAGCTTGGAAGGGTTGAGATATGGCTACACCTTC. The whole variable domain, remainder taken from reference TRBV5-1 and TRBJ1-2, is KAGVTQTPRYLIKTRGQQVTLSCSPISGHRSVSWYQQTPGQGLQFLFEYFSETQRNKGNFPGRFSGRQFSNSRSEMNVSTLELGDSALYLCSSSLEGLRYGYTFGSGTRLTVV.

This chain joins TRBV25-1 and TRBJ2-1; no definite D call. CDR3 length: 15 amino acids. Per germline, CDR1 MGHDK and CDR2 SYGVNS. The germline V and J ends were trimmed by 6 bases and 6 bases, with 18 bases remaining between them. CDR3 nucleotide sequence: TGTGCCAGCAGCCCCTCCCCCAGTAGGTCCAATGAGCAGTTCTTC. This encodes CASSPSPSRSNEQFF.

The rearrangement links TRBV10-3 to TRBJ1-5; TRBD1 matches 7 bases. The length of the CDR3 is 15 residues. Germline CDR1 is ENHRY and CDR2 is SYGVKD. J lost 3 bases, V lost 2 bases, and 4 bases had no gene match. The CDR3 sequence is CAISETGVPNQPQHF. The CDR3 coding sequence is TGTGCCATCAGTGAGACAGGGGTTCCCAATCAGCCCCAGCATTTT.

This clonotype was observed a few times. The chain links TRBV7-9 to TRBJ2-5, with D maybe TRBD2 (6 bases). The CDR3 consists of 14 residues. CDR1 is SEHNR and CDR2 is FQNEAQ in the germline V gene (reference sequence). Trimming left V 5 bases short and J 4 bases short, with 14 bases between. The CDR3 coding sequence is TGTGCCAGCAGCCCCATGGGGGGAGGAGAGACCCAGTACTTC. It specifies CASSPMGGGETQYF.

The chain recombines TRBV7-3 with TRBJ2-5, with D hard to call. Germline assignment: CDR1 SGHTA and CDR2 FQGTGA. Trimming removed 8 bases from V and 5 bases from J, with 15 bases in between. This CDR3 has 13 residues. The CDR3 nucleotides read TGTGCCAGCGGCCCTGGTTCCTTGGAGACCCAGTACTTC. This codes for CASGPGSLETQYF. Variable domain in full (rest from reference TRBV7-3 and TRBJ2-5): GAGVSQTPSNKVTEKGKYVELRCDPISGHTALYWYRQSLGQGPEFLIYFQGTGAADDSGLPNDRFFAVRPEGSVSTLKIQRTERGDSAVYLCASGPGSLETQYFGPGTRLLVL.

The V gene is TRBV5-6, the J gene TRBJ2-2; 8 bases match TRBD1. Germline V lookup: CDR1 SGHDT, CDR2 YYEEEE. The length of the CDR3 is 16 residues. V shed 1 base, J shed 3 bases, and the junction held 5 bases outside the gene matches. The CDR3 sequence: CASSLIGQGYTGELFF. CDR3 bases: TGTGCCAGCAGCTTGATCGGACAGGGATACACCGGGGAGCTGTTTTTT. Looking up the rest from reference TRBV5-6 and TRBJ2-2 gives the full variable domain: DAGVTQSPTHLIKTRGQQVTLRCSPKSGHDTVSWYQQALGQGPQFIFQYYEEEERQRGNFPDRFSGHQFPNYSSELNVNALLLGDSALYLCASSLIGQGYTGELFFGEGSRLTVL.

V gene TRBV11-3 combines with J gene TRBJ2-1, with 11 bases that match TRBD2. CDR1 and CDR2 (germline): SGHNT, YENEEA. V was clipped by 5 bases and J by 5 bases; unmatched bases: 5. CDR3 size: 15 residues. CDR3 in amino acids: CASSTTSGKHNEQFF. CDR3 DNA sequence: TGTGCCAGCAGCACGACTAGCGGGAAACACAATGAGCAGTTCTTC.

This clonotype turned up a few times. This chain joins TRBV7-2 and TRBJ1-5; D is ambiguous. CDR3 length: 13 amino acids. CDR1 SGHTA and CDR2 FQGNSA come from the germline V gene. Trimming took 6 bases from V and 4 from J, leaving 10 bases between them. The CDR3 nucleotides read TGTGCCAGCAGTCTCTGGAAAAATCAGCCCCAGCATTTT. Protein product: CASSLWKNQPQHF.

The chain recombines TRBV7-9 with TRBJ1-1; 8 nucleotides agree with TRBD1. The CDR3 has 16 residues. From germline, CDR1 is SEHNR and CDR2 FQNEAQ (reference sequence). Germline trimming cut 3 bases from V and 1 base from J; bases unmatched to any gene: 7. The CDR3 DNA reads TGTGCCAGCAGCTTGAGCCCCGGACAGGGGAACACTGAAGCTTTCTTT. Amino acid sequence: CASSLSPGQGNTEAFF.

This clonotype was observed once. This chain joins TRBV11-1 and TRBJ2-2; D possibly uses TRBD1 or TRBD2 (7 bases each). Trimming took off 5 bases at V and 4 bases at J, with 23 bases between the two ends. The CDR3 runs to 18 residues. Germline CDR1 reads SGHAT; CDR2 reads FQDESV (reference sequence). CDR3 amino acids: CASSPLATGRISTGELFF. CDR3 in DNA: TGTGCCAGCAGCCCACTAGCGACAGGGCGAATCAGCACCGGGGAGCTGTTTTTT.

Many counts were recorded for this clonotype. This chain's CDR3 is CASSPEGLSYNEQFF. CDR3 nucleotide sequence: TGTGCCAGCAGCCCCGAGGGGCTCTCCTACAATGAGCAGTTCTTC. The rearrangement uses TRBV7-3 and TRBJ2-1; the D call may be TRBD1 or TRBD2 (5 bases each). There are 15 residues in the CDR3. V dropped 5 bases and J dropped 0 bases, with 11 bases sitting between them. Per germline, CDR1 SGHTA and CDR2 FQGTGA.

The gene calls are TRBV5-4 and TRBJ2-6; TRBD2 is a possible D gene (5 bases). The CDR3 is 15 residues long. CDR1 SGHNT and CDR2 YYREEE come from the germline V gene (reference sequence). V lost 2 bases to trimming and J lost 6 bases, with 12 bases between them. The CDR3 is CASSFRGSTANVLTF. CDR3 nucleotides: TGTGCCAGCAGCTTCCGGGGTTCAACGGCCAACGTCCTGACTTTC.

This clonotype was counted a single time. The rearrangement links TRBV5-5 to TRBJ2-5; D remains unclear. The length of the CDR3 is 13 residues. Germline CDR1 SGHKS, CDR2 YYEKEE (reference sequence). The V end lost 0 bases, the J end lost 3 bases, and 6 bases lay between the germline ends. The CDR3 bases are TGTGCCAGCAGCTTGGCCAGAAAAGAGACCCAGTACTTC. It encodes CASSLARKETQYF.

By share, this clonotype counts as medium-sized. The chain couples TRBV12-3 or TRBV12-4 to TRBJ2-1; TRBD2 matches 9 bases. Trimming removed 3 bases from V and 13 bases from J; junction bases left unmatched: 19. There are 17 residues in the CDR3. Here the CDR3 DNA reads TGTGCCAGCAGTTTGGCGCGTAGCGGGAGTCCGACAGAGTCACAGTTCTTC. It yields the protein CASSLARSGSPTESQFF.

The chain has TRBV7-2 and TRBJ1-5; 7 bases line up with TRBD1. CDR1 is SGHTA and CDR2 is FQGNSA in the germline V gene. The CDR3 contains 15 residues. Trimming removed 5 bases from V and 1 base from J; junction bases left unmatched: 5. CDR3 region: CASSPPRGSNQPQHF. CDR3 in DNA: TGTGCCAGCAGCCCTCCCAGGGGGAGCAATCAGCCCCAGCATTTT.

J is TRBJ1-1 and V is TRBV7-2; TRBD1 might be the D (5 bases). This CDR3 spans 16 amino acids. V gave up 5 bases and J gave up 0 bases, with 16 bases separating them. Germline loops: CDR1 SGHTA, CDR2 FQGNSA. The CDR3 here is CASSLTSATVNTEAFF. In nucleotides, the CDR3 is TGTGCCAGCAGCCTTACTTCCGCGACAGTGAACACTGAAGCTTTCTTT. The full variable domain, rest sourced from reference TRBV7-2 and TRBJ1-1, is GAGVSQSPSNKVTEKGKDVELRCDPISGHTALYWYRQSLGQGLEFLIYFQGNSAPDKSGLPSDRFSAERTGGSVSTLTIQRTQQEDSAVYLCASSLTSATVNTEAFFGQGTRLTVV.

The chain joins TRBV30 to TRBJ1-2; D remains unclear. In germline, CDR1 is GTSNPN, CDR2 SVGIG (reference sequence). Deletions cut 4 bases from V and 1 base from J, with 7 bases between. This CDR3 has 12 residues. The CDR3 nucleotides read TGTGCCTGGAACCCAGTTAACTATGGCTACACCTTC. Protein sequence: CAWNPVNYGYTF.

This clonotype was seen many times. J is TRBJ1-1 and V is TRBV28; D is uncertain. Germline V lookup: CDR1 MDHEN, CDR2 SYDVKM. Trimming removed 4 bases from V and 12 bases from J, with 15 bases in between. This CDR3 contains 12 residues. The CDR3 nucleotides read TGTGCCAGCAGTTATTTATCGGGGAGCCCTTTCTTT. Translating gives CASSYLSGSPFF.

This clonotype came up many times. The rearrangement links TRBV7-2 to TRBJ1-2, with D uncertain. The germline V gene has CDR1 SGHTA and CDR2 FQGNSA. V shed 0 bases and J shed 4 bases, with 6 bases lying between them. There are 13 residues in the CDR3. Here the CDR3 DNA reads TGTGCCAGCAGCTTAGCACCATCCTATGGCTACACCTTC. Translating it yields CASSLAPSYGYTF.

This rearrangement joins TRBV5-4 to TRBJ1-1; TRBD1 matches 7 bases. Looked up from germline, CDR1 is SGHNT and CDR2 is YYREEE (reference sequence). The CDR3 runs to 16 residues. J gave up 1 base and V 0 bases, and 6 bases lay outside the gene matches. This chain's CDR3 is CASSLGGQQTNTEAFF. The CDR3 region has the DNA TGTGCCAGCAGCTTGGGGGGACAGCAGACGAACACTGAAGCTTTCTTT.